The clone carrying this TCR beta chain has just a few counts. Its antigen is not identified. The record originates from a study of neoadjuvant anti-PD-1 for oral cavity cancer. As for the study in general: Non-progressing patients received a fourth nivolumab dose near day 43, then surgery on days 50-56.

Documented time point: after neoadjuvant nivolumab, at surgical resection. These newly diagnosed stage II-IVA oral cavity squamous cell carcinoma patients had no prior systemic or radiation treatment. The junction had 13 bases not matched to a gene; V was cut back by 5 bases and J by 8 bases. Looked up from germline, CDR1 is SGHNT and CDR2 is YENEEA. CDR3 length equals 16 residues. Broader study findings: Pretreatment Treg/Th17 ratio correlated inversely with post-treatment tumor clonality. TCR analyses covered only a few patients per response group.

The method was immunoSEQ multiplex PCR; TCRdb's version includes in-frame clones alone and lacks a portion of them. The repertoire holds over 65,000 clones, roughly nine tenths seen once, with 2.5% to 3% in the top ten. This sequence joins TRBV11-3 and TRBJ2-1; 9 bases match TRBD2. The sequencing used PBMCs, collected after nivolumab (anti-PD-1) treatment. This TCR was recovered from a person between 40 and 80 years old with oral cavity squamous cell carcinoma. CDR3 DNA: TGTGCCAGCAGCCCCGGCACGTGGGCGGGAGGGGATGAGCAGTTCTTC. As protein: CASSPGTWAGGDEQFF.